This TCR beta chain was sequenced during a study of T cell responses to AZD1222 COVID-19 vaccine. Whole-study results and caveats: Baseline seropositives among AZD1222 recipients totaled only 6 or 7.

This CDR3 has 14 amino acids. The germline gives CDR1 SGHVS, CDR2 FQNEAQ. The V gene lost 5 bases and the J gene lost 5 bases, with 15 bases spanning the gap. On this clone: Antigen unknown.

Clones were read by immunoSEQ multiplex PCR, and TCRdb kept only the in-frame ones, dropping some. The sample lists 100,000 to 140,000 clones; 89% were seen once. This chain uses TRBV7-8 with TRBJ2-5; the D gene is possibly TRBD1 (6 bases). The sequence was collected from an adult in good health. The source material was peripheral blood, sampled on day 0 of AZD1222 vaccination. CDR3 loop: CASSVNHGQETQYF. CDR3 DNA sequence: TGTGCCAGCAGCGTAAATCACGGACAGGAGACCCAGTACTTC.